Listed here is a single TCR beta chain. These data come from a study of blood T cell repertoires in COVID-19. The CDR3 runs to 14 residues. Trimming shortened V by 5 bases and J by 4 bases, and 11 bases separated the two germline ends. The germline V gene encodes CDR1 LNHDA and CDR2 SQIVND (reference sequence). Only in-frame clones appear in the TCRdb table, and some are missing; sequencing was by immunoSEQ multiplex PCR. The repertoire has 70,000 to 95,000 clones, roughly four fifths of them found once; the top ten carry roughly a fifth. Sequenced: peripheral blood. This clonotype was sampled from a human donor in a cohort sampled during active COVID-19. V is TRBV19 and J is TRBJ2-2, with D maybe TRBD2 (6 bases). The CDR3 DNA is TGTGCCAGTAGTCCCTCGCGGGGCACCGGGGAGCTGTTTTTT. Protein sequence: CASSPSRGTGELFF.